Below are 24 T cell receptor beta chains sequenced from a single sample in a study of shared T cell receptors in the human thymus. Measured with immunoSEQ multiplex PCR; TCRdb has only the in-frame clones, and not every one. This sample has over 350,000 clones, with 85% to 95% found just once. The sample was thymocytes. The source is a human donor.

The chain is built from TRBV27 and TRBJ2-3; 8 bases map to TRBD2. The V gene end was trimmed by 7 bases and the J gene end by 0 bases; junction bases not matched to a gene: 24. CDR1 is MNHEY and CDR2 is SMNVEV in the germline V gene (reference sequence). The CDR3 length is 21 residues. The CDR3 nucleotides read TGTGCCAGCAAATTCCGTGTCCGCTCGGGGCCTAGCGGGCCTAGCACAGATACGCAGTATTTT. It codes for CASKFRVRSGPSGPSTDTQYF.

The sample holds one count of this clone. The chain uses TRBV7-8 and TRBJ2-5, with D maybe TRBD2 (7 bases). CDR3 length: 21 residues. Deletions cut 0 bases from V and 0 bases from J, with 26 bases between. The germline CDR1 and CDR2 sequences are SGHVS and FQNEAQ. CDR3 nucleotide sequence: TGTGCCAGCAGCTTAGCGAATTCTGCGGGGGCCCGAGGGCCCCACCAAGAGACCCAGTACTTC. Its translation: CASSLANSAGARGPHQETQYF. The complete variable domain, with remaining parts taken from reference TRBV7-8 and TRBJ2-5, reads GAGVSQSPRYKVAKRGQDVALRCDPISGHVSLFWYQQALGQGPEFLTYFQNEAQLDKSGLPSDRFFAERPEGSVSTLKIQRTQQEDSAVYLCASSLANSAGARGPHQETQYFGPGTRLLVL.

This chain links TRBV27 with TRBJ1-1; D unresolved. The CDR3 runs 16 residues. Trimming shortened V by 6 bases and J by 5 bases, and 22 bases separated the two germline ends. The germline V gene encodes CDR1 MNHEY and CDR2 SMNVEV (reference sequence). The CDR3 reads CASSLTQGRPGTEAFF. The CDR3 coding sequence is TGTGCCAGCAGCCTAACCCAAGGACGGCCTGGGACTGAAGCTTTCTTT.

The V and J genes are TRBV7-9 and TRBJ1-1, with 7 nucleotides matching TRBD1. The CDR3 has 14 amino acids. With V trimmed by 4 bases and J by 1 base, 3 bases remained unmatched. Germline V gene lookup returns CDR1 SEHNR and CDR2 FQNEAQ (reference sequence). CDR3: CASSWDSENTEAFF. The CDR3 DNA sequence: TGTGCCAGCAGCTGGGACAGCGAGAACACTGAAGCTTTCTTT.

The chain uses TRBV5-1 and TRBJ1-4, with TRBD1 as a possible D gene (5 bases). The V gene's germline CDR1 is SGHRS and CDR2 YFSETQ. The CDR3 covers 15 residues. V lost 0 bases to trimming and J lost 8 bases, with 14 bases between them. The CDR3 DNA reads as TGCGCCAGCAGCTTGGCCGGACACCCCAAGGAAAAACTGTTTTTT. This sequence encodes CASSLAGHPKEKLFF. Full variable domain (remainder filled in from reference TRBV5-1 and TRBJ1-4): KAGVTQTPRYLIKTRGQQVTLSCSPISGHRSVSWYQQTPGQGLQFLFEYFSETQRNKGNFPGRFSGRQFSNSRSEMNVSTLELGDSALYLCASSLAGHPKEKLFFGSGTQLSVL.

The chain joins TRBV7-2 to TRBJ2-7, with TRBD1 as a possible D gene (5 bases). The germline V gene encodes CDR1 SGHTA and CDR2 FQGNSA. The CDR3 runs 18 residues. The germline V and J ends were trimmed by 5 bases and 0 bases, with 23 bases remaining between them. The CDR3 spells CASSLERSVRATSYEQYF. The CDR3, as DNA: TGTGCCAGCAGCCTCGAAAGGTCGGTCAGGGCTACCTCCTACGAGCAGTACTTC.

The V and J genes are TRBV7-2 and TRBJ1-2; 8 nucleotides match TRBD1. The CDR3 is 17 residues long. Germline V gene data show CDR1 as SGHTA and CDR2 as FQGNSA. V gave up 0 bases and J gave up 5 bases; unmatched junction bases: 11. CDR3 nucleotides: TGTGCCAGCAGCTTAGCCCGTGACGGCCAGGGGGCGTATGGCTACACCTTC. It encodes CASSLARDGQGAYGYTF.

The CDR3 sequence: CASSSHWRGPNTEAFF. The CDR3 coding sequence is TGTGCCAGCAGCTCCCATTGGAGGGGGCCGAACACTGAAGCTTTCTTT. This chain joins TRBV7-2 and TRBJ1-1, with 7 bases aligning to TRBD1. Unmatched junction bases numbered 9, after V lost 4 bases and J lost 1 base. Germline-derived CDR1 and CDR2 are SGHTA and FQGNSA. The CDR3 extends over 16 amino acids.

The rearrangement links TRBV5-4 to TRBJ2-7; D is perhaps TRBD1 (6 bases). Germline CDR1 SGHNT, CDR2 YYREEE (reference sequence). The CDR3 extends over 14 amino acids. Trimming left V 4 bases short and J 3 bases short, with 14 bases between. The chain's CDR3 is CASSPDSLLYEQYF. Written as DNA, the CDR3 is TGTGCCAGCAGCCCGGACAGCTTGCTCTACGAGCAGTACTTC.

This chain uses TRBV10-3 with TRBJ1-5; D call uncertain. Germline CDR1 ENHRY, CDR2 SYGVKD. V dropped 8 bases and J dropped 3 bases, with 11 bases sitting between them. The CDR3 contains 13 residues. The CDR3: CAIRGSFNQPQHF. CDR3 sequence (DNA): TGTGCCATCCGCGGCAGCTTCAATCAGCCCCAGCATTTT.

This clone occurred a few times. The sample carries other DNA sequences with the same CDR3. The rearrangement links TRBV30 to TRBJ1-1; 8 nucleotides match TRBD1. V gave up 1 base and J gave up 5 bases; unmatched junction bases: 3. The CDR3 covers 13 residues. Germline CDR1 and CDR2: GTSNPN and SVGIG (reference sequence). CDR3 sequence reads: CAWSGTGGTEAFF. The CDR3 coding sequence is TGTGCCTGGAGTGGCACAGGGGGAACTGAAGCTTTCTTT.

The rearrangement joins TRBV11-2 to TRBJ1-4, with no clear D. V lost 3 bases and J 1 base, leaving 18 bases between the germline ends. This CDR3 comprises 18 residues. The germline V gene encodes CDR1 SGHAT and CDR2 FQNNGV. The CDR3 DNA is TGTGCCAGCAGCTTCACCCTCCCACCCGATGGAACTAATGAAAAACTGTTTTTT. This translates into CASSFTLPPDGTNEKLFF.

V usage is TRBV30 and J usage is TRBJ2-6, with D perhaps matching TRBD1 (6 bases). The CDR3 has 17 residues. V lost 1 base to trimming and J lost 2 bases, with 15 bases between them. The V gene's germline CDR1 is GTSNPN and CDR2 SVGIG (reference sequence). CDR3 amino acids: CAWSGLGALAGANVLTF. Written as DNA, the CDR3 is TGTGCCTGGAGTGGTCTGGGGGCGCTGGCTGGGGCCAACGTCCTGACTTTC.

The chain carries TRBV10-2 and TRBJ2-1; the D is unclear. Germline V lookup: CDR1 WSHSY, CDR2 SAAADI. This CDR3 contains 11 residues. V was cut by 4 bases and J by 12 bases, with 10 bases left in between. In DNA, the CDR3 is TGCGCCAGCAGTGGTGGCAGTTTGCAGTTCTTC. The encoded protein is CASSGGSLQFF.

V is TRBV5-1 and J is TRBJ1-5; 7 bases fit TRBD1. Trimming cost V 0 bases and J 8 bases; bases outside gene matches: 5. In germline, CDR1 is SGHRS, CDR2 YFSETQ. The CDR3 totals 14 residues. The CDR3 reads CASSLGQGDKPQHF. The DNA of the CDR3 is TGCGCCAGCAGCTTGGGACAGGGAGACAAGCCCCAGCATTTT.

The chain links TRBV28 to TRBJ2-6, with TRBD1 identical over 12 bases. Germline V gene sequence: CDR1 MDHEN, CDR2 SYDVKM. With V trimmed by 6 bases and J by 1 base, 16 bases remained unmatched. CDR3 length: 21 amino acids. CDR3 bases: TGTGCCAGCAGGGAGAACCGGGACAGGGGGCCCCACATGTCTGGGGCCAACGTCCTGACTTTC. Translation gives CASRENRDRGPHMSGANVLTF.

The chain carries TRBV27 and TRBJ2-1, with TRBD1 matching 8 bases. The CDR3 has 15 amino acids. V dropped 6 bases and J dropped 0; count of bases not matched to a gene: 4. CDR1 and CDR2 (germline): MNHEY, SMNVEV (reference sequence). The CDR3 sequence: CASRPTGGSYNEQFF. In DNA form, the CDR3 reads TGTGCCAGCAGACCCACAGGGGGCTCCTACAATGAGCAGTTCTTC.

This rearrangement joins TRBV28 to TRBJ1-5, with unresolved D. This CDR3 comprises 16 residues. Trimming removed 2 bases from V and 3 bases from J, with 14 bases in between. The germline V gene encodes CDR1 MDHEN and CDR2 SYDVKM. For the CDR3, the DNA is TGTGCCAGCAGTTTAACGGCGGAATTCCCCAATCAGCCCCAGCATTTT. Translated: CASSLTAEFPNQPQHF.

The chain is built from TRBV7-2 and TRBJ2-1; TRBD1 might be the D (5 bases). The V and J ends lost 2 bases and 12 bases respectively, with 14 bases between them. Germline loops: CDR1 SGHTA, CDR2 FQGNSA. This CDR3 has 13 amino acids. The CDR3 loop is CASSLNSGSVQFF. Here the CDR3 DNA reads TGTGCCAGCAGCTTAAACTCAGGGTCTGTGCAGTTCTTC.

V is TRBV28 and J is TRBJ2-1, with 14 nucleotides matching TRBD2. CDR1 is MDHEN and CDR2 is SYDVKM in the germline V gene. The CDR3 is 12 amino acids. With 6 bases clipped from V and 15 bases from J, the junction kept 4 bases outside the gene matches. In nucleotides, the CDR3 is TGTGCCAGCAGAGGACTAGCGGGAGGCAGGTTCTTC. Protein: CASRGLAGGRFF. The whole variable domain, remainder taken from reference TRBV28 and TRBJ2-1, is DVKVTQSSRYLVKRTGEKVFLECVQDMDHENMFWYRQDPGLGLRLIYFSYDVKMKEKGDIPEGYSVSREKKERFSLILESASTNQTSMYLCASRGLAGGRFFGPGTRLTVL.

The genes are TRBV28 and TRBJ2-3; 11 nucleotides align to TRBD2. The V segment lost 6 bases and the J segment 4 bases; nucleotides outside the gene matches: 9. CDR3 length: 16 residues. The germline V gene encodes CDR1 MDHEN and CDR2 SYDVKM. The CDR3 loop reads CASSRPTSGRPDTQYF. In DNA, the CDR3 is TGTGCCAGCAGCCGCCCCACTAGCGGGAGACCAGATACGCAGTATTTT.

The chain recombines TRBV5-8 with TRBJ1-5, with D possibly TRBD1 on 6 matching bases. With 2 bases removed from V and 4 bases from J, the gap between germline ends came to 10 bases. The length of the CDR3 is 14 residues. Germline CDR1 and CDR2: SGHTS and YDEGEE. CDR3 loop: CASSFTGQNQPQHF. CDR3 nucleotide sequence: TGTGCCAGCAGCTTCACAGGGCAGAATCAGCCCCAGCATTTT.

This chain links TRBV18 with TRBJ2-7; 8 bases match TRBD2. The CDR3 runs 17 residues. Germline trimming cut 1 base from V and 5 bases from J; bases unmatched to any gene: 13. Per germline, CDR1 KGHSH and CDR2 LQKENI. CDR3 region: CASSPQLREAGAHEQYF. In DNA, the CDR3 is TGTGCCAGCTCACCACAGTTGCGTGAAGCGGGAGCTCACGAGCAGTACTTC.

The CDR3 sequence is CASNIGGPLNIQYF. CDR3 nucleotides: TGTGCCAGCAATATAGGGGGACCCCTCAACATTCAGTACTTC. The V call is TRBV28, the J call TRBJ2-4; weak D call: TRBD1 (6 bases). V was cut by 7 bases and J by 7 bases, with 17 bases left in between. Per germline, CDR1 MDHEN and CDR2 SYDVKM. The length of the CDR3 is 14 residues. Combining the CDR3 with reference TRBV28 and TRBJ2-4 gives the whole variable domain DVKVTQSSRYLVKRTGEKVFLECVQDMDHENMFWYRQDPGLGLRLIYFSYDVKMKEKGDIPEGYSVSREKKERFSLILESASTNQTSMYLCASNIGGPLNIQYFGAGTRLSVL.